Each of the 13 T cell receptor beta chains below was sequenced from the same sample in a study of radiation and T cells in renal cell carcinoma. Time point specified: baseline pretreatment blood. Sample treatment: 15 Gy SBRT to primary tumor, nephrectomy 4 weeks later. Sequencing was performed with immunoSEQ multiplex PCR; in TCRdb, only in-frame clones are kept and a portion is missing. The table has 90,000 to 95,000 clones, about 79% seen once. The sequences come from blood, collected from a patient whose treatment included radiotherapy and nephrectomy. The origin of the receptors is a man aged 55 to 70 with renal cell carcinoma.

CDR3 in DNA: TGCGCCAGCAGCCAAGGTTCACTCCGGACTAGCGGGAGGCCCGTGGGAATAAATGAGCAGTTCTTC. It translates to CASSQGSLRTSGRPVGINEQFF. V usage is TRBV4-1 and J usage is TRBJ2-1, with 14 bases aligning to TRBD2. Trimming cost V 1 base and J 7 bases; bases outside gene matches: 21. Germline-derived CDR1 and CDR2 are MGHRA and YSYEKL. The CDR3 spans 22 residues.

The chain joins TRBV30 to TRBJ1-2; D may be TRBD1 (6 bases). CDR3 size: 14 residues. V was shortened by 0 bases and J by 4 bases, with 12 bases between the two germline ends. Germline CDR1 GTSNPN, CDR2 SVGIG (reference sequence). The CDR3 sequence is CAWSVQQGPYGYTF. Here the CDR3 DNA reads TGTGCCTGGAGTGTACAACAGGGCCCCTATGGCTACACCTTC.

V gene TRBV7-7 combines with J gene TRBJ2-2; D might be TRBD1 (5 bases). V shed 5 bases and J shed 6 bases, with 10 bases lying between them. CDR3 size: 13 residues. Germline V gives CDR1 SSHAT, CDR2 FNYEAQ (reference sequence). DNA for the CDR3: TGTGCCAGCAGCCCAGGGAATCCCGGGGAGCTGTTTTTT. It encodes CASSPGNPGELFF. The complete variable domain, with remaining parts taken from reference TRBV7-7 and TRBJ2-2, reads GAGVSQSPRYKVTKRGQDVTLRCDPISSHATLYWYQQALGQGPEFLTYFNYEAQPDKSGLPSDRFSAERPEGSISTLTIQRTEQRDSAMYRCASSPGNPGELFFGEGSRLTVL.

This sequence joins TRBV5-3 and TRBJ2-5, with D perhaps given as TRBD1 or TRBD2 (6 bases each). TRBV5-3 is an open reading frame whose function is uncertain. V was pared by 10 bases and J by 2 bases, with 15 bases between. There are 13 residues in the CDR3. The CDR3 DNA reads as TGTGCCCCGAGGGGGGACATGCAAGAGACCCAGTACTTC. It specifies CAPRGDMQETQYF.

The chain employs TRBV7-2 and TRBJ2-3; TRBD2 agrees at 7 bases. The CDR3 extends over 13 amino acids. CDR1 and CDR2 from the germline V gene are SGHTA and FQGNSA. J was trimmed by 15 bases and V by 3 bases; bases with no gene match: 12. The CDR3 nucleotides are TGTGCCAGCAGCTTGCGACCAGCGGGGCCGCCATATTTT. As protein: CASSLRPAGPPYF.

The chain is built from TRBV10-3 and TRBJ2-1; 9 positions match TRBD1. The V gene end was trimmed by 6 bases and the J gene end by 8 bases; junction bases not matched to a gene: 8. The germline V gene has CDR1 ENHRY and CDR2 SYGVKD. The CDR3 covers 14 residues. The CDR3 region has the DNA TGTGCCATCAGGGGGGGACAGGGACAAGATGAGCAGTTCTTC. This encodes CAIRGGQGQDEQFF.

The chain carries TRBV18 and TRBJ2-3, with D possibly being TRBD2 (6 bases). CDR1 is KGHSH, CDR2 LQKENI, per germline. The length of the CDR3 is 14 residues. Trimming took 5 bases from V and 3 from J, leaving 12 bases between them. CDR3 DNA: TGTGCCAGCTCATACCGGGACTCTACAGATACGCAGTATTTT. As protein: CASSYRDSTDTQYF.

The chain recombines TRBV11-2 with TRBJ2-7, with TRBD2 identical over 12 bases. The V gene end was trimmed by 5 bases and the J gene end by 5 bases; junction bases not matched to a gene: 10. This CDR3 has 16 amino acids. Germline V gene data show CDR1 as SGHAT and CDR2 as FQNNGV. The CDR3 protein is CASSPMLAGGPNEQYF. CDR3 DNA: TGTGCCAGCAGCCCCATGCTAGCGGGAGGGCCTAACGAGCAGTACTTC.

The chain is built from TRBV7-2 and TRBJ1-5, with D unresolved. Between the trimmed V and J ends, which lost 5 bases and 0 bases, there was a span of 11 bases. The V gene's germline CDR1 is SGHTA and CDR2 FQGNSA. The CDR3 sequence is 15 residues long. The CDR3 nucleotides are TGTGCCAGCAGCCCCGTTTTAGGTAGCAATCAGCCCCAGCATTTT. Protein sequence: CASSPVLGSNQPQHF.

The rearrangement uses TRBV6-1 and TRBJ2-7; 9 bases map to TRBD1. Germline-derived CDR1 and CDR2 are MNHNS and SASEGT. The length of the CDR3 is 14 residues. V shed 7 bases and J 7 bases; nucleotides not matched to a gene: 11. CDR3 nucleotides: TGTGCCAGCACTAATAGAGGACAGGGGAGGGAGCAGTACTTC. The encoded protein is CASTNRGQGREQYF.

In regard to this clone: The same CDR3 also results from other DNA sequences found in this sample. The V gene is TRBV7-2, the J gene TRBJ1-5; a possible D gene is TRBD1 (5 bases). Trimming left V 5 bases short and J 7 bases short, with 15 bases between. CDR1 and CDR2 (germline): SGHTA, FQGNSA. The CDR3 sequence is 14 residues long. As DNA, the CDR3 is TGTGCCAGCAGCCAAGACCCAGGGCCCCAGCCCCAGCATTTT. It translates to CASSQDPGPQPQHF.

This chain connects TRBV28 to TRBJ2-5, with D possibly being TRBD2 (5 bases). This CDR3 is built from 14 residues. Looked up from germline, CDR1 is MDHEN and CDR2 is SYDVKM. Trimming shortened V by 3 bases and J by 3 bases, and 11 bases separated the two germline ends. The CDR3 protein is CASSLSDGKETQYF. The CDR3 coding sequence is TGTGCCAGCAGTTTGTCGGACGGGAAAGAGACCCAGTACTTC.

The DNA for the CDR3 is TGTGCCAGCAGTTCGCCAGCGGGAGACTCCTACGAGCAGTACTTC. The encoded protein is CASSSPAGDSYEQYF. The chain couples TRBV6-5 to TRBJ2-7; 8 bases are a match to TRBD2. V gave up 4 bases and J gave up 0 bases; unmatched junction bases: 5. The CDR3 extends over 15 amino acids. Germline V gives CDR1 MNHEY, CDR2 SVGAGI.